A selection of T cell receptor beta chains follows, all from one sample in a study of control samples from healthy donors and cancer patients. Profiled with immunoSEQ multiplex PCR; TCRdb holds only in-frame clones, not every one. This sample carries 70,000 to 80,000 clones, around 86% of them seen once, and the ten largest clones take around a tenth. The sequenced sample was PBMCs. The receptors here all came from a woman aged 45 to 65 with colorectal cancer. CDR3s include the opening cysteine and the closing phenylalanine or tryptophan. A D gene is named only where the DNA matches it firmly. The size field is filled for only some rows; it gives once, few, many or a size class.

V	J	D	size	CDR3	DNA
TRBV15	TRBJ2-3	TRBD2	.	CATRWGAGSTDTQYF	TGTGCCACCAGGTGGGGAGCGGGGAGCACAGATACGCAGTATTTT
TRBV7-8	TRBJ2-2	TRBD2	.	CASNGGAGELFF	TGTGCCAGCAACGGGGGGGCCGGGGAGCTGTTTTTT
TRBV5-4	TRBJ1-2	TRBD1	few	CASSSDRLNYGYTF	TGTGCCAGCAGCTCGGACAGGTTAAACTATGGCTACACCTTC
TRBV30	TRBJ1-4	TRBD1	once	CAWSGQGATNEKLFF	TGTGCCTGGAGCGGACAGGGGGCGACTAATGAAAAACTGTTTTTT
TRBV12-5	TRBJ2-3	.	.	CASGEQGWTDTQYF	TGTGCTAGTGGGGAGCAGGGGTGGACAGATACGCAGTATTTT
TRBV12-3/TRBV12-4	TRBJ2-1	.	.	CASSRKSYNEQFF	TGTGCCAGCAGTCGAAAGTCCTACAATGAGCAGTTCTTC
TRBV6-5	TRBJ2-1	TRBD2	.	CASSQLAGGRNEQFF	TGTGCCAGCAGTCAACTAGCGGGGGGGCGCAATGAGCAGTTCTTC
TRBV7-2	TRBJ1-5	.	.	CASSPQEEQPQHF	TGTGCCAGCAGCCCACAGGAGGAACAGCCCCAGCATTTT
TRBV28	TRBJ2-5	.	.	CASSSTQGSQYF	TGTGCCAGCAGCTCCACGCAGGGGAGCCAGTACTTC
TRBV6-6	TRBJ2-2	.	.	CASSLTGTGELFF	TGTGCCAGCAGTTTGACTGGCACCGGGGAGCTGTTTTTT
TRBV7-2	TRBJ1-1	TRBD1	.	CASTGQGMNTEAFF	TGTGCCAGCACGGGACAGGGTATGAACACTGAAGCTTTCTTT
TRBV6-5	TRBJ1-2	TRBD1	.	CASGTGQFYGYTF	TGTGCCAGCGGGACAGGGCAATTCTATGGCTACACCTTC
TRBV2	TRBJ2-3	TRBD2	.	CASSGYSGDATDTQYF	TGTGCCAGCAGTGGATATAGCGGGGACGCCACAGATACGCAGTATTTT
TRBV4-3	TRBJ1-2	.	.	CASSQGLRGGYTF	TGCGCCAGCAGCCAGGGACTCCGGGGGGGCTACACCTTC
TRBV2	TRBJ2-6	.	.	CATSKGAGANVLTF	TGTGCCACCTCCAAAGGGGCTGGGGCCAACGTCCTGACTTTC
TRBV24-1	TRBJ1-2	TRBD1	.	CATSDPTGGGHYGYTF	TGTGCCACCAGTGATCCCACAGGGGGCGGACACTATGGCTACACCTTC
TRBV7-7	TRBJ2-6	.	.	CASSLGTSGANVLTF	TGTGCCAGCAGCTTAGGGACTTCTGGGGCCAACGTCCTGACTTTC
TRBV19	TRBJ1-2	.	.	CASMGRYGYTF	TGTGCCAGTATGGGGAGGTATGGCTACACCTTC
TRBV10-3	TRBJ1-2	TRBD1	.	CAISARTGDGYTF	TGTGCCATCAGTGCCCGGACAGGGGATGGCTACACCTTC
TRBV7-9	TRBJ2-5	.	.	CASSLRRYGAVEETQYF	TGTGCCAGCAGCCTGCGGCGCTACGGGGCGGTCGAAGAGACCCAGTACTTC
TRBV5-5	TRBJ1-1	TRBD1	.	CASSRTGTNTEAFF	TGTGCCAGCAGCCGGACAGGAACGAACACTGAAGCTTTCTTT
TRBV9	TRBJ1-4	TRBD1	.	CASSFGTGPREKLFF	TGTGCCAGCAGCTTCGGGACAGGGCCTAGAGAAAAACTGTTTTTT
TRBV6-5	TRBJ2-5	TRBD1	.	CATTPGRGFQETQYF	TGTGCCACCACCCCCGGCAGGGGGTTTCAAGAGACCCAGTACTTC
TRBV30	TRBJ1-2	.	.	CAWSGGSGYTF	TGTGCCTGGAGTGGGGGGAGTGGCTACACCTTC
TRBV5-6	TRBJ2-6	.	few	CASRLLSGANVLTF	TGTGCCAGCAGGCTGCTCTCTGGGGCCAACGTCCTGACTTTC